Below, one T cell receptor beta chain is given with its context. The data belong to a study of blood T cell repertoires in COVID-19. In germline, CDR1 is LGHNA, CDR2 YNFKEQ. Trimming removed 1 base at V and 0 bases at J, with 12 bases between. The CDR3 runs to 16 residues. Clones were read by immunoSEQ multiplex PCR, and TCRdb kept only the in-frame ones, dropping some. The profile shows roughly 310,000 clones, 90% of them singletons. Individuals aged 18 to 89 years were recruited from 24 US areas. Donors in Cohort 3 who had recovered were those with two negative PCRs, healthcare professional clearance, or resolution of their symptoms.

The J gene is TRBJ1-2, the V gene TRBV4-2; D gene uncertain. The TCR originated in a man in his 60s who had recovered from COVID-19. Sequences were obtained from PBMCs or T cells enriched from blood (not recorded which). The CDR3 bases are TGTGCCAGCAGCCAAGGTCCACAGACTACTAACTATGGCTACACCTTC. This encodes CASSQGPQTTNYGYTF.